This is a list of T cell receptor beta chains from one sample in a study of OX40 agonist ivuxolimab in advanced cancers. Some clones are missing from TCRdb's copy, which holds only in-frame ones; the method was immunoSEQ multiplex PCR. Here the sample spans fewer than 85,000 clones, 80% to 95% being singletons. The sequencing here drew on CD4+ or CD8+ T cells sorted from blood, taken in a trial of the OX40 agonist ivuxolimab. These TCRs come from an adult with an advanced solid tumor such as melanoma, head and neck, liver or kidney cancer. Both conserved end residues are part of each CDR3. A D gene is named only where the DNA matches it firmly. Part of the rows lack a size; the others show once, few, many or a class for expanded clones.

>NA|NA|TRBV10-3|TRBJ2-7
TGTGCCATCAGTGGGGGGGGCGGCCGCTACGAGCAGTACTTC
CAISGGGGRYEQYF
>NA|NA|TRBV9|TRBJ1-2
TGTGCCAGCAGCGTAGAGGGGATTTTGAACTATGGCTACACCTTC
CASSVEGILNYGYTF
>NA|NA|TRBV19|TRBJ2-3
TGTGCCAGTAGTATTTTTTCGGAGGATACGCAGTATTTT
CASSIFSEDTQYF
>NA|NA|TRBV29-1|TRBJ2-7
TGCAGCGTTGAGAAAACGGGACAAGACTACGAGCAGTACTTC
CSVEKTGQDYEQYF
>NA|TRBD2|TRBV7-2|TRBJ2-3
TGTGCCAGCAGCTCTAGCGGGAGAGACACAGATACGCAGTATTTT
CASSSSGRDTDTQYF
>NA|TRBD2|TRBV6-4|TRBJ2-1
TGTGCCAGCAGTGCCTCGCGGGGGAGCTCCTACAATGAGCAGTTCTTC
CASSASRGSSYNEQFF
>NA|NA|TRBV6-4|TRBJ2-2
TGTGCCAGCAGCCCACAGAGGAACACCGGGGAGCTGTTTTTT
CASSPQRNTGELFF
>NA|NA|TRBV7-2|TRBJ2-2
TGTGCCAGCAGCTTAGCCGGGGGCTCAAACACCGGGGAGCTGTTTTTT
CASSLAGGSNTGELFF
>NA|TRBD1|TRBV7-2|TRBJ2-1
TGTGCCAGCAGCCCGACAGGGGATCGCAATGAGCAGTTCTTC
CASSPTGDRNEQFF
>NA|NA|TRBV6-4|TRBJ2-5
TGTGCCAGCAGTGACCAAGGGGCAGCACAAGAGACCCAGTACTTC
CASSDQGAAQETQYF
>NA|TRBD1|TRBV5-1|TRBJ2-2
TGCGCCAGCAGCCCCGGGACAGGGACCGGGGAGCTGTTTTTT
CASSPGTGTGELFF
>NA|NA|TRBV30|TRBJ2-7
TGTGCCTGGAGTCCGCCGGGACACAATTTCTACGAGCAGTACTTC
CAWSPPGHNFYEQYF
>NA|NA|TRBV5-3|TRBJ2-7
TGTGCCAGAAGCTTGGTGCCCCTCAGGGTCCGTGGGTACGAGCAGTACTTC
CARSLVPLRVRGYEQYF
>NA|NA|TRBV11-2|TRBJ1-3
TGTGCCAGCAGCTTACTGAAGTCACGCTCTGGAAACACCATATATTTT
CASSLLKSRSGNTIYF
>NA|NA|TRBV11-1|TRBJ2-7
TGTGCCAGCAGCCCCTGGGCGGACGAGCAGTACTTC
CASSPWADEQYF
>NA|NA|TRBV5-1|TRBJ1-1
TGCGCCAGCAGCTTGGCACTAATGAACACTGAAGCTTTCTTT
CASSLALMNTEAFF
>NA|NA|TRBV4-1|TRBJ1-2
TGCGCCAGCAGCCAAGATGCCAGGGGCCCGAGGTTCTATGGCTACACCTTC
CASSQDARGPRFYGYTF
>NA|NA|TRBV7-9|TRBJ2-1
TGTGCCAGCAGCTTAACTTACTATCGGGGTGAGCAGTTCTTC
CASSLTYYRGEQFF
>NA|NA|TRBV27|TRBJ2-1
TGTGCCAGCCAGGGGGGGCAGCGAACCTACAATGAGCAGTTCTTC
CASQGGQRTYNEQFF
>NA|TRBD1|TRBV6-5|TRBJ1-2
TGTGCCAGCAGCCGACAGGGCTTGAGCTATGGCTACACCTTC
CASSRQGLSYGYTF
>NA|NA|TRBV7-9|TRBJ2-2
TGTGCCAGCATCATGTCCAGGGTAACCACCGGGGAGCTGTTTTTT
CASIMSRVTTGELFF
>NA|NA|TRBV5-1|TRBJ2-5
TGCGCCAGCAGCTTGGACATGGGAATCCAAGAGACCCAGTACTTC
CASSLDMGIQETQYF
>NA|TRBD2|TRBV4-2|TRBJ2-1
TGTGCCAGCAGCCAAGCTGGCGGGAGGGCTGATGAGCAGTTCTTC
CASSQAGGRADEQFF
>NA|NA|TRBV7-2|TRBJ1-5
TGTGCCAGCAGCTTCACCGGGGATTTAAATCAGCCCCAGCATTTT
CASSFTGDLNQPQHF
>few|NA|TRBV6-5|TRBJ1-2
TGTGCCAGCAGTTTAATCTCTAACTATGGCTACACCTTC
CASSLISNYGYTF
>NA|NA|TRBV30|TRBJ2-3
TGTGCCTGGAGTGTAATCGGAGATACGCAGTATTTT
CAWSVIGDTQYF
>NA|NA|TRBV27|TRBJ2-1
TGTGCCAGCAGTTTAATGCGGGGCTACAATGAGCAGTTCTTC
CASSLMRGYNEQFF
>NA|NA|TRBV5-1|TRBJ2-1
TGCGCCAGCAGCTTCTCGGACAGCTACAATGAGCAGTTCTTC
CASSFSDSYNEQFF
>NA|NA|TRBV27|TRBJ2-5
TGTGCCAGCAGTTTAGTTCCGTACAGGGAAGGAAAGACCCAGTACTTC
CASSLVPYREGKTQYF
>NA|TRBD1|TRBV6-5|TRBJ1-1
TGTGCCAGCGGGCGACAGGGGGCTGGTGAAGCTTTCTTT
CASGRQGAGEAFF
>NA|NA|TRBV6-5|TRBJ2-7
TGTGCCAGCAGTGAAACTGGGGAGGGGGCAGGGTACTTC
CASSETGEGAGYF
>NA|NA|TRBV6-1|TRBJ1-4
TGTGCCAGCAGTGAAGCCGGTAGGGGAAATGAAAAACTGTTTTTT
CASSEAGRGNEKLFF
>NA|NA|TRBV6-1|TRBJ1-5
TGTGCCAGCAGTGATTCCTCTGTTATCAATCCCCAGCATTTT
CASSDSSVINPQHF
>NA|TRBD1|TRBV4-1|TRBJ2-5
TGCGCCAGCAGCCAAGAGGTTCCGGCAGGGGGCATGGGCAAACGGGAGACCCAGTACTTC
CASSQEVPAGGMGKRETQYF
>NA|TRBD1|TRBV11-1|TRBJ2-7
TGTGCCAGCAGCTCCCAAACAGGGGGCCCTACCGGGTTCTCCTACGAGCAGTACTTC
CASSSQTGGPTGFSYEQYF
>NA|NA|TRBV7-2|TRBJ2-7
TGTGCCAGCAGCTTAGCTAACAGTAACGAGCAGTACTTC
CASSLANSNEQYF
>NA|NA|TRBV10-3|TRBJ2-7
TGTGCCATCAGTGAGTCGCGTGGGGGAGACTACGAGCAGTACTTC
CAISESRGGDYEQYF
>NA|NA|TRBV5-1|TRBJ2-7
TGCGCCAGCAGCTTGGACAGATCCTACGAGCAGTACTTC
CASSLDRSYEQYF
>NA|NA|TRBV5-1|TRBJ2-7
TGCGCCAGCAGCGGACACCTCCGGGACGAGCAGTACTTC
CASSGHLRDEQYF
>NA|NA|TRBV30|TRBJ2-7
TGTGCCTGGAGGGCGGGATTCCTCTACGAGCAGTACTTC
CAWRAGFLYEQYF
>few|TRBD1|TRBV7-7|TRBJ1-2
TGTGCTAGCAGCCCCACAGGGGGCATCTATGGCTACACCTTC
CASSPTGGIYGYTF
>once|NA|TRBV4-3|TRBJ2-4
TGCGCCAGCAGCCATGGAGCGGACTCAGGGCGAAACATTCAGTACTTC
CASSHGADSGRNIQYF
>NA|TRBD2|TRBV4-1|TRBJ2-4
TGCGCCAGCAGCCAGGGGACTAGCGGGACCTTAGCCAAAAACATTCAGTACTTC
CASSQGTSGTLAKNIQYF
>once|NA|TRBV27|TRBJ2-2
TGTGCCAGTACAGGGAGGGCCGGGGAGCTGTTTTTT
CASTGRAGELFF
>NA|NA|TRBV9|TRBJ2-7
TGTGCCAGCAGCGTAGTCCGCATTCCAAACGAGCAGTACTTC
CASSVVRIPNEQYF
>NA|NA|TRBV5-8|TRBJ2-7
TGTGCCAGCAGCCCCGGCATTGCCTACGAGCAGTACTTC
CASSPGIAYEQYF
>NA|NA|TRBV19|TRBJ2-1
TGTGCCAGTAGTACCGGGGGGCGGGATCGGAGTGAGCAGTTCTTC
CASSTGGRDRSEQFF
>NA|NA|TRBV28|TRBJ1-5
TGTGCCAGCTTCTTGGACGATAGCAATCAGCCCCAGCATTTT
CASFLDDSNQPQHF
>NA|TRBD1|TRBV7-3|TRBJ2-5
TGTGCCAGCAGCCCCGGACAGGGGAGGGGTCAAGAGACCCAGTACTTC
CASSPGQGRGQETQYF
>NA|NA|TRBV7-3|TRBJ2-3
TGTGCCAGCAGCTTAAATAGCGGAGATACGCAGTATTTT
CASSLNSGDTQYF
>once|NA|TRBV10-3|TRBJ2-7
TGTGCCATCAGTGGCGACACCAACGAGCAGTACTTC
CAISGDTNEQYF
>NA|NA|TRBV28|TRBJ1-5
TGTGCCAGCAGCCGACAGGTACGCAATCAGCCCCAGCATTTT
CASSRQVRNQPQHF
>NA|NA|TRBV19|TRBJ1-2
TGTGCCAGTAGTGCACAGGGAGGGGTTGGAGGCTATGGCTACACCTTC
CASSAQGGVGGYGYTF